This TCR beta chain was sequenced in a study of OX40 agonist ivuxolimab in advanced cancers. Study details: The dose-escalation group included hepatocellular carcinoma, melanoma, renal cell carcinoma and head and neck cancer. Broader study findings: Among some nonresponders, normalized T-cell clonal expansion was also low. Clonal expansion by week 6 occurred in CD4+ and CD8+ blood T cells (at 0.1 to 3.0 mg/kg).

As to this clone: Its antigen is as yet unknown.

Sequencing was performed with immunoSEQ multiplex PCR; in TCRdb, only in-frame clones are kept and a portion is missing. The sample has around 89,000 clones, more than 75% seen once. Trimming pared 1 base from V and 6 bases from J, leaving 15 bases between. The CDR3 runs to 15 residues. Germline V gives CDR1 SGHTA, CDR2 FQGNSA. The V call is TRBV7-2, the J call TRBJ1-2; perhaps TRBD1 as D (6 bases). This sequence originates from an adult with an advanced solid tumor such as melanoma, head and neck, liver or kidney cancer. Source: CD4+ or CD8+ T cells sorted from blood, taken in a trial of the OX40 agonist ivuxolimab. The DNA for the CDR3 is TGTGCCAGCAGCTTAGTCCCAGGGGCGGAGGATGGCTACACCTTC. Amino acid sequence: CASSLVPGAEDGYTF.